The next 6 T cell receptor beta chains were all read from a single sample in a study of control samples from healthy donors and cancer patients. TCRdb's copy holds only in-frame clones and misses some; the assay was immunoSEQ multiplex PCR. The data hold some 89,000 clones, with approximately 89% observed a single time. The sequenced material came from blood. Every receptor here comes from a man younger than 45 in good health.

The chain joins TRBV30 to TRBJ1-5, with 9 bases matching TRBD1. CDR3 length: 14 amino acids. Per germline, CDR1 GTSNPN and CDR2 SVGIG (reference sequence). Germline trimming cut 3 bases from V and 7 bases from J; bases unmatched to any gene: 7. The CDR3 DNA sequence: TGTGCCTGGAGCGTCGGGACAGGGCCACAGCCCCAGCATTTT. Amino acids: CAWSVGTGPQPQHF.

The chain employs TRBV7-9 and TRBJ2-7; no clear D gene. The CDR3 covers 13 residues. Looked up from germline, CDR1 is SEHNR and CDR2 is FQNEAQ (reference sequence). The V end was cut by 5 bases, the J end by 0 bases, with 8 bases between. In DNA, the CDR3 is TGTGCCAGCAGCCCAGACAACTCCTACGAGCAGTACTTC. This encodes CASSPDNSYEQYF.

This clone was seen only once. The chain links TRBV6-5 to TRBJ2-1; a weak D match, TRBD1 (5 bases). The germline V gene has CDR1 MNHEY and CDR2 SVGAGI. The CDR3 length is 14 residues. Deletions cut 7 bases from V and 4 bases from J, with 14 bases between. The DNA of the CDR3 is TGTGCCAGCACCCTGGACACCCAGTACAATGAGCAGTTCTTC. Residues: CASTLDTQYNEQFF.

This chain connects TRBV27 to TRBJ1-5; D uncertain. Germline CDR1 reads MNHEY; CDR2 reads SMNVEV (reference sequence). The V end lost 5 bases, the J end lost 11 bases, and 13 bases lay between the germline ends. This CDR3 is 12 amino acids long. The CDR3 DNA follows: TGTGCCAGCAGTGGCCCTACGGAGGCCCAGCATTTT. Translating it yields CASSGPTEAQHF.

This chain uses TRBV11-2 with TRBJ1-2; no firm D call. The CDR3 has 16 residues. V shed 2 bases and J shed 2 bases, with 15 bases lying between them. CDR1 SGHAT and CDR2 FQNNGV come from the germline V gene. DNA for the CDR3: TGTGCCAGCAGCTTATATGGGCAGTCCCTAAACTATGGCTACACCTTC. Amino acids: CASSLYGQSLNYGYTF.

This chain uses TRBV9 with TRBJ2-7; D might be TRBD1 or TRBD2, each matching 5 bases. Germline V gene data show CDR1 as SGDLS and CDR2 as YYNGEE. The CDR3 loop spans 15 amino acids. The V and J ends lost 2 bases and 3 bases respectively, with 15 bases between them. The CDR3 DNA reads TGTGCCAGCAGCGTTGGAGAGGGTAGGGGCTACGAGCAGTACTTC. Its protein product is CASSVGEGRGYEQYF.